This T cell receptor (beta chain) was captured in a study of cytomegalovirus exposure and HLA in healthy donors. Study details: Most genotyped donors, 81% of more than 300, had Caucasian-associated genetic ancestry.

PCR used 60 Vbeta primers and 13 Jbeta primers. Assay: immunoSEQ multiplex PCR; the TCRdb copy retains only in-frame clones and omits some. This table lists roughly 65,000 clones. V was pared by 5 bases and J by 5 bases, with 8 bases of the junction left unmatched. Germline CDR1 LNHDA, CDR2 SQIVND (reference sequence). The CDR3 covers 16 residues. The donors gave bone marrow, and they were healthy. Sequencing was done on a sample of PBMCs. The source is a boy aged 5-17 years in good health and CMV-seronegative. This chain uses TRBV19 with TRBJ2-1; TRBD2 agrees at 11 bases. CDR3: CASSASGTSGDNEQFF. The CDR3 DNA reads TGTGCCAGTAGTGCCTCCGGGACTAGCGGTGACAATGAGCAGTTCTTC.